The text below deals with one TCR beta chain. Its matching antigen is unknown. The data originate from a study of long-term antiretroviral therapy in people with HIV. Study-wide results and limits: Blood collection from about 2004 to 2018 possibly occurred under older ART regimens.

Survey-level immunoSEQ v3.0 assays were run. Method: immunoSEQ multiplex PCR; TCRdb's copy keeps in-frame clones and lacks some. The sample has over 20,000 clones; 83% are singletons. Germline assignment: CDR1 LNHDA and CDR2 SQIVND (reference sequence). This CDR3 spans 16 amino acids. V shed 4 bases, J shed 1 base, and the junction held 9 bases outside the gene matches. The chain uses TRBV19 and TRBJ1-1; TRBD1 aligns across 7 bases. This receptor was obtained from a man younger than 35 with HIV. Material: unsorted PBMCs, obtained 3 years after starting antiretroviral therapy. The CDR3 loop reads CASSTETGLTNTEAFF. CDR3 sequence (DNA): TGTGCCAGTAGTACAGAGACAGGGTTAACGAACACTGAAGCTTTCTTT.